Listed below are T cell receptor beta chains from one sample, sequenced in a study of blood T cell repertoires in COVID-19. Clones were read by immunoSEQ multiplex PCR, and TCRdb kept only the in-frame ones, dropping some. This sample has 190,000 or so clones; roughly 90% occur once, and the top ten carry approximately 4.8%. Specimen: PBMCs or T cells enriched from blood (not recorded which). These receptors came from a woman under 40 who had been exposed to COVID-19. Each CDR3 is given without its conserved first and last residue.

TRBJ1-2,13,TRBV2,ASSSDRGLLCGYT
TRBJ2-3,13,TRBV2,ASSATSGARDTQY
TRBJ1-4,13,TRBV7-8,ASSLPRGVNEKLF
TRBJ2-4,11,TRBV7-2,ASSLTPLAIQY
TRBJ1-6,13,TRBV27,ASRAGVSYNSPLH
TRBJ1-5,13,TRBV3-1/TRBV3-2,ASSQDIGGDQPQH
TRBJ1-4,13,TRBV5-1,ASSPGSGGNEKLF
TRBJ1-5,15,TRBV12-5,ASGFRGKIEVSEPQH
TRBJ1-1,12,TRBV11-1,ASSLSWGDTEAF
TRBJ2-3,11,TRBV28,ASSLGREKTQY
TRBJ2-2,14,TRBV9,ASSVGRTSGTGELF
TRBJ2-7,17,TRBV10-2,ASSESDRVTSGGTYEQY
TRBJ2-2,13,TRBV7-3,ASSPTTGSSGELF
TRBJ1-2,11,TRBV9,ASSTQGSRGYT
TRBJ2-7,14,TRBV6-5,ASSYQPGTAGYEQY
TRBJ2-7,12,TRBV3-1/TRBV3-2,ASSQAGVIYEQY
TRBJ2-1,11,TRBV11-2,ACRLAGYNEQF
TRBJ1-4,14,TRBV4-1,ASSRGTGEGFEKLF
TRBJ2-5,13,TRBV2,ASSGFGGDQETQY
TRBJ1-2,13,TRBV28,ASTAAGQGSYGYT
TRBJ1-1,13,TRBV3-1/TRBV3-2,ASSQDGTGQTEAF
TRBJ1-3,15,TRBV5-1,ASSSNPGEGGGNTIY
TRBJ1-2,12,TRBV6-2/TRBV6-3,ASSWDRFNYGYT
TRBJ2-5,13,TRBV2,ASSFGTSGPETQY
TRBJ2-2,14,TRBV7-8,ASSLLGLTSSGELF
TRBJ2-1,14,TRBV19,ASSMRTGTGANEQF
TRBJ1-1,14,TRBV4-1,ASSQDRGVVNTEAF
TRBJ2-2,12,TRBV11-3,ASRGQGRPGELF
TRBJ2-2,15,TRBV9,ASSALQAGGYTGELF
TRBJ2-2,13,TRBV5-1,ASSLDRPNTGELF
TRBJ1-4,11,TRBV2,ASSRGMGEKLF
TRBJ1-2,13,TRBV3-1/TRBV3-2,ASSSTGLGNYGYT
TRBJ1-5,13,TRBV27,ASSPYRFSNQPQH
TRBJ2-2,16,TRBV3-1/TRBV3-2,ASSQDWLAGGHTGELF
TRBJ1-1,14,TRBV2,ASSEALGTANTEAF
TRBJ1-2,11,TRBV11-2,ASSLARDSPYV
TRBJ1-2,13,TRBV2,ASSEAQGTLYGYT
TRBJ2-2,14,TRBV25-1,ASRRSGGVNTGELF
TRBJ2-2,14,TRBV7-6,ASSLESEGNTGELF
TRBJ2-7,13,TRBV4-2,ASSQGTDSSYEQY
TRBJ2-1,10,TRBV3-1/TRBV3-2,ASSQLYNEQF
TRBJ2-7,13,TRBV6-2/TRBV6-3,ASSRTGQGAYEQY
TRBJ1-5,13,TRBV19,ASTVVGESSQPQH
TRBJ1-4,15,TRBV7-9,ASSLTRGRRTNEKLF
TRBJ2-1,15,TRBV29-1,SVEELPTGGRNNEQF
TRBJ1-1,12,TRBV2,ASSSGSLDTEAF
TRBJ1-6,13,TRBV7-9,ASKPAGRNNSPLH
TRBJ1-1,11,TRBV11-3,ASSYRVGTEAF
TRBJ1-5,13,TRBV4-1,ASSGYKDEDQPQH
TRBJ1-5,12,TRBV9,ASSARGSNQPQH
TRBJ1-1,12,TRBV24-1,ATSHGEVGTEAF
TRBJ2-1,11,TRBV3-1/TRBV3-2,ASSQDLNNEQF
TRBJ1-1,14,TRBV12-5,ASGLAPGTANTEAF
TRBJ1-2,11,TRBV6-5,ASSPRDRDGYT
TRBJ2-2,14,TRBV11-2,ASSLDPRGNTGELF
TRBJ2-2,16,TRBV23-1,ASTPTPIGEGTSGELF
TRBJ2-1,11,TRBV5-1,ASSLRSKNEQF
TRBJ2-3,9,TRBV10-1,ASTRTDTQY
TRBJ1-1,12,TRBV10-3,AISESGKNTEAF
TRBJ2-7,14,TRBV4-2,ASSQDSGGTHYEQY